The 5 T cell receptor beta chains below were found in one sample sequenced in a study of blood T cell repertoires in COVID-19. The method was immunoSEQ multiplex PCR; TCRdb's version includes in-frame clones alone and lacks a portion of them. The sample lists approximately 97,000 clones, 70% to 90% occurring once. Sequencing was done on a sample of peripheral blood. Every receptor here comes from a man aged 50 to 59 with active COVID-19.

The rearrangement links TRBV15 to TRBJ1-5; TRBD1 aligns across 8 bases. V lost 3 bases, J lost 4 bases, and 2 bases stayed unmatched. The CDR3 has 14 residues. Germline CDR1 reads LNHNV; CDR2 reads YYDKDF (reference sequence). CDR3 in amino acids: CATSRDRANQPQHF. The CDR3 DNA sequence: TGTGCCACCAGCAGGGACAGGGCAAATCAGCCCCAGCATTTT.

V is TRBV2 and J is TRBJ1-2; D might be TRBD1 (6 bases). Germline V gene data show CDR1 as SNHLY and CDR2 as FYNNEI. The CDR3 runs to 12 residues. V lost 5 bases and J lost 8, with 12 bases in between. CDR3 sequence: CASSNRDFGYTF. The CDR3 DNA reads TGTGCCAGCAGTAACAGGGATTTCGGCTACACCTTC.

This sequence joins TRBV5-1 and TRBJ2-3, with 8 bases aligning to TRBD2. Germline V gene lookup returns CDR1 SGHRS and CDR2 YFSETQ. This CDR3 spans 14 amino acids. J lost 2 bases, V lost 4 bases, and 3 bases had no gene match. The CDR3, as DNA: TGCGCCAGCAGCCCCGGGGGGGCCACAGATACGCAGTATTTT. Its protein is CASSPGGATDTQYF. The full variable domain, with the rest looked up from reference TRBV5-1 and TRBJ2-3, is KAGVTQTPRYLIKTRGQQVTLSCSPISGHRSVSWYQQTPGQGLQFLFEYFSETQRNKGNFPGRFSGRQFSNSRSEMNVSTLELGDSALYLCASSPGGATDTQYFGPGTRLTVL.

The chain links TRBV4-1 to TRBJ1-5; 7 bases map to TRBD1. The germline gives CDR1 MGHRA, CDR2 YSYEKL. V shed 3 bases, J shed 6 bases, and the junction held 5 bases outside the gene matches. The CDR3 sequence is 14 residues long. Here the CDR3 reads CASSHRQGGQPQHF. DNA of the CDR3: TGCGCCAGCAGCCACAGACAGGGTGGTCAGCCCCAGCATTTT.

In this sample, this clone turned up a few times. This sequence joins TRBV7-2 and TRBJ2-7; D might be TRBD1 (6 bases). Trimming cost V 5 bases and J 7 bases, with 18 bases left between them. The CDR3 totals 14 residues. Germline values: CDR1 SGHTA, CDR2 FQGNSA. CDR3 sequence (DNA): TGTGCCAGCAGCCGGGACACCTCTTATGCTGAGCAGTACTTC. Protein: CASSRDTSYAEQYF. Full variable domain (remainder filled in from reference TRBV7-2 and TRBJ2-7): GAGVSQSPSNKVTEKGKDVELRCDPISGHTALYWYRQSLGQGLEFLIYFQGNSAPDKSGLPSDRFSAERTGGSVSTLTIQRTQQEDSAVYLCASSRDTSYAEQYFGPGTRLTVT.